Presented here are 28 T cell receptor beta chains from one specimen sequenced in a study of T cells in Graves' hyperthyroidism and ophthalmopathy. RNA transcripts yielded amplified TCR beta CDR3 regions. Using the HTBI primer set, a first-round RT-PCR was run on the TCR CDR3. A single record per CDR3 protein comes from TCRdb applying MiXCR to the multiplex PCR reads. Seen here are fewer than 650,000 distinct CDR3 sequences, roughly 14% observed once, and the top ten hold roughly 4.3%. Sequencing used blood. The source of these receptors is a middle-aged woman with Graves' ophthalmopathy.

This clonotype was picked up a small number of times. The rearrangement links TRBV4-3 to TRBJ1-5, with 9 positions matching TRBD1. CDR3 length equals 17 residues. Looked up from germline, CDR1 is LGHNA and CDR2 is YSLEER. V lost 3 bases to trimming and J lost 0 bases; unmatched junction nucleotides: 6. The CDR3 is CASSQDRGPDSNQPQHF. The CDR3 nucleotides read TGCGCCAGCAGCCAGGACAGGGGCCCGGATAGCAATCAGCCCCAGCATTTT.

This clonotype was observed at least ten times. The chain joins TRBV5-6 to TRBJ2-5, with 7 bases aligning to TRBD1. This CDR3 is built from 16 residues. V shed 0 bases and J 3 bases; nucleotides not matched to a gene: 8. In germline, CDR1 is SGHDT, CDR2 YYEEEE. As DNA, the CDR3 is TGTGCCAGCAGCTTGGCCGGGACAGCCCCTGAAGAGACCCAGTACTTC. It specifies CASSLAGTAPEETQYF.

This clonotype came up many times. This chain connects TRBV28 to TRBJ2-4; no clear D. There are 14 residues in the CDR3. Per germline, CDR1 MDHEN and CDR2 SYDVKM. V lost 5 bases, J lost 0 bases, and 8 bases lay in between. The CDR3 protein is CASSGPLAKNIQYF. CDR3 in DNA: TGTGCCAGCAGTGGGCCACTAGCCAAAAACATTCAGTACTTC.

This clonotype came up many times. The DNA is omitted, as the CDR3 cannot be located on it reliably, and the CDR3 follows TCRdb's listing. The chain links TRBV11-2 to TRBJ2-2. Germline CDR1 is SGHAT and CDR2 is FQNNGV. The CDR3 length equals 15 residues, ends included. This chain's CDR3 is CASSSVRGNTGELFF.

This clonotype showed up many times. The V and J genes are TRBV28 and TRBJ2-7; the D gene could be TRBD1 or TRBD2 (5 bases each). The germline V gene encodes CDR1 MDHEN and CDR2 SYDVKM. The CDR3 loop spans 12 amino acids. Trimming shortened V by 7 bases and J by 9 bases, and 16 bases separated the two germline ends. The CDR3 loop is CASTTGRGGQYF. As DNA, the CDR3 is TGTGCCAGCACCACGGGGCGTGGGGGGCAGTACTTC.

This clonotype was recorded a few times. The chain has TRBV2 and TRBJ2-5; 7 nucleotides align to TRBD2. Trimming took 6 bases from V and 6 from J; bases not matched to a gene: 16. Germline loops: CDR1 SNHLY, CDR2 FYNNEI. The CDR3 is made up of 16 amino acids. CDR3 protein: CASSGLVASGSQTQYF. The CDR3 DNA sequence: TGTGCCAGCAGCGGTTTGGTGGCTAGCGGCAGTCAGACCCAGTACTTC.

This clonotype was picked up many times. The CDR3 loop is CASSGSGAREPQHF. The CDR3, as DNA: TGTGCCAGCAGTGGCTCCGGGGCAAGGGAGCCCCAGCATTTT. This sequence joins TRBV6-1 and TRBJ1-5; weak D call: TRBD1 (5 bases). Germline CDR1 and CDR2: MNHNS and SASEGT. CDR3 length equals 14 residues. V was pared by 4 bases and J by 8 bases, with 15 bases between.

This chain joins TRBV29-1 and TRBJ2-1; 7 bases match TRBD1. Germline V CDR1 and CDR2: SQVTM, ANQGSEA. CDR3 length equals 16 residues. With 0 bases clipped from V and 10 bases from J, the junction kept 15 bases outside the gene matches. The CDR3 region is CSVEDLQDRSNGEQFF. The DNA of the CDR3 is TGCAGCGTTGAAGATCTTCAGGACAGGTCAAACGGGGAGCAGTTCTTC.

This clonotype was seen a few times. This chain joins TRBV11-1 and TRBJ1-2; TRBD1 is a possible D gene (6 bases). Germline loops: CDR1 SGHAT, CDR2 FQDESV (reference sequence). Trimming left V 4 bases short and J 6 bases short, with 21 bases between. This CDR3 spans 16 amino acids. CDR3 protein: CASSSGTGIFSDGYTF. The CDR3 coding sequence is TGTGCCAGCAGCTCAGGAACAGGGATATTTTCGGATGGCTACACCTTC.

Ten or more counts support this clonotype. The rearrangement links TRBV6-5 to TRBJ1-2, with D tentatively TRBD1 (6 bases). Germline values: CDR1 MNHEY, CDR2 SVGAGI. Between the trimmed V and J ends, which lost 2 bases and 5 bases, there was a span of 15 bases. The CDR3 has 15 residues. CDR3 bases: TGTGCCAGCAGTTACCCGGGCAGGGGAATTTATGGCTACACCTTC. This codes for CASSYPGRGIYGYTF.

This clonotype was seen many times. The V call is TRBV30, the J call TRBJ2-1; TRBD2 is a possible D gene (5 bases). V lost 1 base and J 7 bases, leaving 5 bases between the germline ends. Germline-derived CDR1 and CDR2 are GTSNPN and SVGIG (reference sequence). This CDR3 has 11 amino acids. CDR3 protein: CAWSGRNEQFF. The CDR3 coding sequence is TGTGCCTGGAGTGGGAGGAATGAGCAGTTCTTC.

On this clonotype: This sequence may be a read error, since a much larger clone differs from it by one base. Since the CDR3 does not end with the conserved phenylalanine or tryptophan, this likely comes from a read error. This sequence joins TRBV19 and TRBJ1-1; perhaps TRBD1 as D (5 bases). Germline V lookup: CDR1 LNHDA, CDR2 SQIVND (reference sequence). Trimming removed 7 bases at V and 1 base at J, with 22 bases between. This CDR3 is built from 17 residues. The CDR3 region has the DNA TGTGCCAGTACCAATGCCGGGACTCTCCCCCGGAACACTGAAGCTTTCCTT. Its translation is CASTNAGTLPRNTEAFL.

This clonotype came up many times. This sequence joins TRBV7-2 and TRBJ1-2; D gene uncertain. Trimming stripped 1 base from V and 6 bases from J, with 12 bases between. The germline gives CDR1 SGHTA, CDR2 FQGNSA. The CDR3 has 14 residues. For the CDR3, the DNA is TGTGCCAGCAGCTTAGTTAGGGCAGGACATGGCTACACCTTC. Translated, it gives CASSLVRAGHGYTF.

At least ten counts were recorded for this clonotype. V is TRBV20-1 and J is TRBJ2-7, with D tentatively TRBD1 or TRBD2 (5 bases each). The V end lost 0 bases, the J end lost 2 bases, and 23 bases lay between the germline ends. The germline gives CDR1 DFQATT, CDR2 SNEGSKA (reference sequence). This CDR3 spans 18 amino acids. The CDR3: CSARDRLYGAIFTYEQYF. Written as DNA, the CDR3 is TGCAGTGCTAGAGATCGATTGTACGGGGCCATTTTCACCTACGAGCAGTACTTC.

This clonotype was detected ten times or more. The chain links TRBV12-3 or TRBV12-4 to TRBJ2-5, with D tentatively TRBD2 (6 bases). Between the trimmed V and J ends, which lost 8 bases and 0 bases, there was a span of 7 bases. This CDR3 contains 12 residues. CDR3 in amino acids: CASGRNQETQYF. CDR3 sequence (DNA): TGTGCCAGCGGGAGGAACCAAGAGACCCAGTACTTC.

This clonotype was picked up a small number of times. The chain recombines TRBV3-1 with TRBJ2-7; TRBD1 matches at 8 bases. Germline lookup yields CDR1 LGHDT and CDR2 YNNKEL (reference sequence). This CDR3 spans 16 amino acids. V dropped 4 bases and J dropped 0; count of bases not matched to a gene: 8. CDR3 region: CASSPIGQGGSYEQYF. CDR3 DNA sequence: TGTGCCAGCAGCCCCATAGGACAGGGCGGCTCCTACGAGCAGTACTTC.

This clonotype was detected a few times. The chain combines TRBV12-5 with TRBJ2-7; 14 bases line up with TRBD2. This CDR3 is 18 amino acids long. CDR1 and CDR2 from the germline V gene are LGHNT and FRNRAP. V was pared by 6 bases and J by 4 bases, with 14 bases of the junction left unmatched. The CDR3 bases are TGTGCTAGTGGCCACAAAGGGACTAGCGGGAGACTAGAGTACGAGCAGTACTTC. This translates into CASGHKGTSGRLEYEQYF.

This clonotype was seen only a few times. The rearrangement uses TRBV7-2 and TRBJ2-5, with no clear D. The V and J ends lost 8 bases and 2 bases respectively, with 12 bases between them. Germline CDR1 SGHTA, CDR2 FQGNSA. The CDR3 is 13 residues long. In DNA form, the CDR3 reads TGTGCCAGCGGGCAGTCGGTGCAAGAGACCCAGTACTTC. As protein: CASGQSVQETQYF.

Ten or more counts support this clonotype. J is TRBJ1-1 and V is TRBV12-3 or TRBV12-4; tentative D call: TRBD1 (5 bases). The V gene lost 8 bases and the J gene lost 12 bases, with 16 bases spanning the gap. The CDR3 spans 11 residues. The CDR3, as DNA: TGTGCCAGCCGGGAAGACAGTGGGTCTTTCTTT. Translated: CASREDSGSFF.

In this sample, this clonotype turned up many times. The CDR3 region has the DNA TGTGCCAGCAGTTCCGTCCCCGACCTTTATGGCTACACCTTC. This gives the protein CASSSVPDLYGYTF. The V gene is TRBV6-5, the J gene TRBJ1-2; D is unclear. This CDR3 spans 14 amino acids. With 4 bases removed from V and 5 bases from J, the gap between germline ends came to 14 bases. Germline V CDR1 and CDR2: MNHEY, SVGAGI.

The CDR3 spells CASSFVGTGGTQPQHF. The CDR3 DNA reads TGTGCCAGCAGTTTCGTCGGGACAGGGGGCACTCAGCCCCAGCATTTT. The J gene is TRBJ1-5, the V gene TRBV6-5; 12 bases are a match to TRBD1. Germline V lookup: CDR1 MNHEY, CDR2 SVGAGI. The CDR3 sequence is 16 residues long. Losses at the gene ends were 4 bases for V and 6 bases for J; bases not matched to a gene: 7.

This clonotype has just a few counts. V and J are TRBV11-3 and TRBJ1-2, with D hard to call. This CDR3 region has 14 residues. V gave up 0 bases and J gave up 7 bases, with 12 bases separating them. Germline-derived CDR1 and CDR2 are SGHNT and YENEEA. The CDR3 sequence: CASSLDGGTVGYTF. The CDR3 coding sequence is TGTGCCAGCAGCTTAGATGGAGGAACGGTTGGCTACACCTTC.

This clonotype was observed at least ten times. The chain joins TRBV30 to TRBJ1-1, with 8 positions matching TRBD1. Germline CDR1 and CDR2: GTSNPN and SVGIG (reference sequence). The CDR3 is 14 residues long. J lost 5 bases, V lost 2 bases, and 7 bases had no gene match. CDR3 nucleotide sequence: TGTGCCTGGAGTCCTGGACAGGGTGAAACTGAAGCTTTCTTT. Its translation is CAWSPGQGETEAFF.

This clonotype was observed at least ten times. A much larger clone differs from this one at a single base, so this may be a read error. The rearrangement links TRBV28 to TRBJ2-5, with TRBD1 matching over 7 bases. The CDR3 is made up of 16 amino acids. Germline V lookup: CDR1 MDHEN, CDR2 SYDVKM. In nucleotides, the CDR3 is TGTGCCAGCAGTTCCTACGTACAGGGGAACCAAGGGACCCAGTACTTC. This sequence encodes CASSSYVQGNQGTQYF.

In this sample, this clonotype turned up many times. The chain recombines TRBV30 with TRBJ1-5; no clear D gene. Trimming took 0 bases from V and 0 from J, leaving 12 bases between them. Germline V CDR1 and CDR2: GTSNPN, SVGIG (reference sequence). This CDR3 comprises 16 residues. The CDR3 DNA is TGTGCCTGGAGTGTACTTTACAGTCATAGCAATCAGCCCCAGCATTTT. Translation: CAWSVLYSHSNQPQHF.

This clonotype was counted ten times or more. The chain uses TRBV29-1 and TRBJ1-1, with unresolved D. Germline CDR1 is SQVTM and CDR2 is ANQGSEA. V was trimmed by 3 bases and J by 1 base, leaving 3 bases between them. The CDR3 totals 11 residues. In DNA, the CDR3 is TGCAGCGTTGAGAAGAACACTGAAGCTTTCTTT. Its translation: CSVEKNTEAFF.

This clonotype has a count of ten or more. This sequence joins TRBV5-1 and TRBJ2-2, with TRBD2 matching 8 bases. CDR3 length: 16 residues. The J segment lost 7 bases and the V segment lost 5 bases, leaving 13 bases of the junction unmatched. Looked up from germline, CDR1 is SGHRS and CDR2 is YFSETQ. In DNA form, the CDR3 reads TGCGCCAGCAGTAATCGGACAGCGGGAGTAAACGGGGAGCTGTTTTTT. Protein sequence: CASSNRTAGVNGELFF.

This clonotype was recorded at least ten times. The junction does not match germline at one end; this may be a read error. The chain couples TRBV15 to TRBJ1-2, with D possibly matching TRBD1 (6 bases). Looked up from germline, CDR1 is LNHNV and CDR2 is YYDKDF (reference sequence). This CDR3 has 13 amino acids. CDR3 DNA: TGTACCACCAGCAGGGGCCAGGACTATGGCTACACCTTC. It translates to CTTSRGQDYGYTF.